The 18 T cell receptor beta chains below all came from one sample that was sequenced in a study of CD8 T cells in ankylosing spondylitis. TCRdb reprocessed the 5' RACE reads via MiXCR and lists one record per CDR3 protein. The table lists around 430,000 distinct CDR3 sequences, about a sixth of them singletons, with 1% in the top ten. General observations from the study: There was a TCR beta motif, made of several highly homologous variants, that appeared characteristic of ankylosing spondylitis blood.

No antigens are known for them. Sequencing input: blood, either unsorted or a sorted T cell fraction (not recorded which). These receptors originate from a male donor with ankylosing spondylitis.

The chain couples TRBV5-1 to TRBJ2-1; D unresolved. Trimming removed 4 bases from V and 0 bases from J, with 11 bases in between. CDR3 length: 15 amino acids. Germline-derived CDR1 and CDR2 are SGHRS and YFSETQ. The CDR3 coding sequence is TGCGCCAGCAGCCTCGCGTGGCTCTCCTACAATGAGCAGTTCTTC. This translates into CASSLAWLSYNEQFF.

The CDR3 loop reads CASSLGPPGYEQYF. In DNA form, the CDR3 reads TGTGCCAGCAGCTTAGGTCCTCCGGGGTACGAGCAGTACTTC. The rearrangement joins TRBV11-2 to TRBJ2-7; maybe TRBD2 (5 bases). Germline V CDR1 and CDR2: SGHAT, FQNNGV. CDR3 length equals 14 residues. The ends were cut back, 1 base at V and 4 bases at J, with 11 bases in the middle.

This clonotype was seen only a few times. The chain recombines TRBV5-1 with TRBJ2-2, with D perhaps TRBD1 (5 bases). V gave up 9 bases and J gave up 0 bases, with 12 bases separating them. Looked up from germline, CDR1 is SGHRS and CDR2 is YFSETQ. This CDR3 has 14 residues. For the CDR3, the DNA is TGCGCCACCATTCCCAGGGCGAACACCGGGGAGCTGTTTTTT. It is translated as CATIPRANTGELFF.

This chain links TRBV12-3 or TRBV12-4 with TRBJ2-5, with D tentatively TRBD1 (5 bases). V dropped 3 bases and J dropped 5 bases, with 13 bases sitting between them. This CDR3 spans 14 amino acids. CDR3 in DNA: TGTGCCAGCAGTTTGGTCAGGGTGGCGGAGACCCAGTACTTC. It encodes CASSLVRVAETQYF.

V is TRBV6-1 and J is TRBJ2-1, with D perhaps matching TRBD1 (5 bases). V shed 5 bases and J shed 7 bases, with 15 bases lying between them. This CDR3 spans 14 amino acids. In germline, CDR1 is MNHNS, CDR2 SASEGT. The CDR3 spells CASSPRTPPNEQFF. CDR3 coding DNA: TGTGCCAGCAGTCCGAGGACACCACCGAATGAGCAGTTCTTC.

In its sample, this clonotype was seen many times. The chain carries TRBV6-1 and TRBJ2-6, with D unresolved. V gave up 5 bases and J gave up 0 bases, with 5 bases separating them. CDR1 is MNHNS and CDR2 is SASEGT in the germline V gene. The CDR3 is made up of 14 amino acids. The CDR3 nucleotides are TGTGCCAGCAGTCAGGTCTCTGGGGCCAACGTCCTGACTTTC. Translated, it gives CASSQVSGANVLTF.

This chain joins TRBV7-6 and TRBJ2-1; possible D gene TRBD2, 5 bases. The CDR3 spans 16 residues. Germline values: CDR1 SGHVS, CDR2 FNYEAQ. Trimming cost V 4 bases and J 8 bases, with 21 bases left between them. The CDR3 reads CASSSPPGSPGDEQFF. As DNA, the CDR3 is TGTGCCAGCAGCTCACCCCCGGGATCCCCCGGCGATGAGCAGTTCTTC.

The chain has TRBV10-3 and TRBJ1-1, with D possibly being TRBD1 (5 bases). The CDR3 loop spans 14 amino acids. From germline, CDR1 is ENHRY and CDR2 SYGVKD. The germline V and J ends were trimmed by 2 bases and 5 bases, with 12 bases remaining between them. The CDR3 region has the DNA TGTGCCATCAGTGAGGTAGGGGTCGGAACTGAAGCTTTCTTT. Protein sequence: CAISEVGVGTEAFF.

This clonotype has just a few counts. This chain links TRBV15 with TRBJ2-6; D is tentatively TRBD1 or TRBD2 (5 bases each). This CDR3 contains 18 residues. The V end lost 0 bases, the J end lost 0 bases, and 12 bases lay between the germline ends. Germline lookup yields CDR1 LNHNV and CDR2 YYDKDF (reference sequence). CDR3 in amino acids: CATSRDWVGDSGANVLTF. In nucleotides, the CDR3 is TGTGCCACCAGCAGAGATTGGGTGGGGGACTCTGGGGCCAACGTCCTGACTTTC. Supplemented by reference TRBV15 and TRBJ2-6, the full variable domain reads DAMVIQNPRYQVTQFGKPVTLSCSQTLNHNVMYWYQQKSSQAPKLLFHYYDKDFNNEADTPDNFQSRRPNTSFCFLDIRSPGLGDTAMYLCATSRDWVGDSGANVLTFGAGSRLTVL.

There are a few counts of this clonotype. The chain carries TRBV27 and TRBJ2-1, with TRBD1 matching 9 bases. With 6 bases clipped from V and 10 bases from J, the junction kept 7 bases outside the gene matches. CDR1 and CDR2 (germline): MNHEY, SMNVEV (reference sequence). The CDR3 spans 13 residues. The CDR3 sequence: CASSNRGREEQFF. The CDR3 bases are TGTGCCAGCAGCAACAGGGGGCGGGAGGAGCAGTTCTTC.

This clonotype showed up just a few times. CDR3 region: CASSQEWDYYNEQFF. The CDR3 bases are TGTGCCAGCAGCCAAGAATGGGACTACTACAATGAGCAGTTCTTC. This chain connects TRBV3-1 to TRBJ2-1; TRBD2 agrees at 7 bases. The V and J ends lost 0 bases and 3 bases, in that order; junction bases with no gene match: 2. Germline-derived CDR1 and CDR2 are LGHDT and YNNKEL (reference sequence). The CDR3 has 15 residues.

This clonotype came up a few times. The chain couples TRBV20-1 to TRBJ2-7; 7 nucleotides align to TRBD2. V lost 6 bases and J lost 7; bases outside the gene matches: 12. CDR1 and CDR2 (germline): DFQATT, SNEGSKA (reference sequence). The CDR3 spans 13 residues. The chain's CDR3 is CSAATPSGREQYF. The CDR3 bases are TGCAGTGCCGCGACGCCTAGCGGAAGGGAGCAGTACTTC.

The chain recombines TRBV24-1 with TRBJ2-2; tentatively, D is TRBD1 or TRBD2 (5 bases each). The V gene's germline CDR1 is KGHDR and CDR2 SFDVKD. The CDR3 runs 15 residues. V dropped 4 bases and J dropped 4 bases, with 12 bases sitting between them. CDR3 sequence reads: CATSDPTGTTGELFF. The CDR3 nucleotides are TGTGCCACCAGTGACCCTACCGGGACCACCGGGGAGCTGTTTTTT.

The chain is built from TRBV11-3 and TRBJ1-1; D is ambiguous. Germline lookup yields CDR1 SGHNT and CDR2 YENEEA. This CDR3 comprises 16 residues. The V end was cut by 1 base, the J end by 0 bases, with 12 bases between. The DNA of the CDR3 is TGTGCCAGCAGCTTAGGGGTGGGCCGCATGAACACTGAAGCTTTCTTT. This sequence encodes CASSLGVGRMNTEAFF.

This clonotype was counted many times. The J gene is TRBJ2-1, the V gene TRBV11-2; 7 bases are shared with TRBD1. This CDR3 has 15 residues. V gave up 5 bases and J gave up 7 bases; unmatched junction bases: 11. In germline, CDR1 is SGHAT, CDR2 FQNNGV. CDR3 in DNA: TGTGCCAGCAGCATATCGACAGCAGGGGGAAATGAGCAGTTCTTC. Its translation: CASSISTAGGNEQFF.

J is TRBJ2-5 and V is TRBV5-5; 7 bases match TRBD1. This CDR3 region has 16 residues. J gave up 5 bases and V 1 base, and 11 bases lay outside the gene matches. Germline V lookup: CDR1 SGHKS, CDR2 YYEKEE (reference sequence). The CDR3 DNA reads as TGTGCCAGCAGCTTGCAGGGGGTCACGGCAATGGAGACCCAGTACTTC. Translated: CASSLQGVTAMETQYF. The variable domain in full, with the rest retrieved from reference TRBV5-5 and TRBJ2-5, is DAGVTQSPTHLIKTRGQQVTLRCSPISGHKSVSWYQQVLGQGPQFIFQYYEKEERGRGNFPDRFSARQFPNYSSELNVNALLLGDSALYLCASSLQGVTAMETQYFGPGTRLLVL.

This clonotype has a count of ten or more. The chain couples TRBV24-1 to TRBJ1-5; 10 nucleotides line up with TRBD1. CDR3 length: 14 amino acids. The germline V gene encodes CDR1 KGHDR and CDR2 SFDVKD. V dropped 9 bases and J dropped 6; count of bases not matched to a gene: 7. The CDR3 reads CATSDRGSSQPQHF. For the CDR3, the DNA is TGTGCCACCTCGGACAGGGGGTCCAGTCAGCCCCAGCATTTT.

In its sample, this clonotype was seen a few times. The rearrangement links TRBV6-1 to TRBJ2-3; 11 bases fit TRBD1. The germline CDR1 and CDR2 sequences are MNHNS and SASEGT. V trimming: 6 bases; J trimming: 2 bases; junction bases outside the gene matches: 4. This CDR3 region has 15 residues. In DNA, the CDR3 is TGTGCCAGCAGGAGGACAGGGGGCATCACAGATACGCAGTATTTT. It codes for CASRRTGGITDTQYF.